The following is a TCR beta chain sequence with its context. Its antigen is unknown. The library was made by the immunoSEQ multiplex PCR assay. For the multiplex PCR, a mixture combining 60 forward primers for TCR Vbeta segments and 13 reverse primers for TCR Jbeta segments was used. The CDR3 region of rearranged TCR beta genes was amplified from genomic DNA by a multiplex PCR assay. The amplified TCR beta libraries were sequenced on the Illumina HiSeq System as 87-base-pair reads. The study's processing was this. In a later analysis, approximately 74 million unique TCR beta chains were counted across the 650 to 750 repertoires, and approximately 11 million of these chains were shared by at least two donors. Raw reads were error-corrected and collapsed into unique sequences with a nearest-neighbor algorithm that merged closely related sequences to remove PCR and sequencing errors. To assign V, D and J gene segments, CDR3 sequences were aligned to IMGT reference sequences. Each retained sequence needed at least a six-nucleotide match to both a V gene segment and a J gene segment. Rearrangements were classified as productive when the CDR3 lacked stop codons and remained in frame with V and J, and all other rearrangements were classified as non-productive. CDR3 was defined according to IMGT convention as the region running from the second conserved V-encoded cysteine to the conserved J-encoded phenylalanine. The earlier analysis of fewer than 750 of the donors excluded sequences that lacked an unambiguous match to a single V gene segment. An earlier analysis of 550 to 650 of the donors classified V segments as functional when productive rearrangements were above 56.7% and as segregating when the standard deviation between donors was above 5%. A statistical classification framework was developed to diagnose cytomegalovirus status using the catalog of TCR beta chain sequences. In a later analysis, TCR nucleotide sequences were compared against IMGT/GENE-DB human TR gene sequences so that V and J genes could be assigned. A later analysis assigned CDR3 sequences and most-parsimonious VDJ recombination scenarios with the TCRdist pipeline. In a later analysis, each TCR beta chain was defined by its CDR3 amino acid sequence together with its V-gene family, and reads without a unique V-gene family were excluded. A later analysis removed several hundred highly shared, low-generation-probability nucleotide sequences to deal with suspected cross-contamination and a sequencing artifact. For each public chain, a later analysis derived a clonal expansion index from normalized ranks of inferred template counts within each repertoire. In a later analysis, generation probabilities were computed using a VDJ recombination model fitted to out-of-frame rearrangements, and the results were checked against IGoR. Hypergeometric tests were used in a later analysis to score TCR-TCR, TCR-HLA and TCR-CMV co-occurrence, with a repertoire-size bias correction applied to the TCR pairs. False discovery rates were estimated in a later analysis by permuting HLA or CMV assignments 20 times. In a later analysis, co-occurring TCRs were grouped using DBSCAN, and TCRdist sequence similarity was added for clustering within HLA-allele-positive subsets. Co-occurrence clustering excluded repertoires with fewer than 30,000 or more than 120,000 public chains, plus five with anomalous nucleotide sharing. Here the immuneACCESS table is served through TCRdb, limited to in-frame sequences with V and J called. Missing clones are a known gap in these copies; in checked studies unresolved V genes cover under half, and the rest lacks a known reason. V and J calls plus clone size are reproduced from that table; the DNA served to infer D and trimming. The record for this sample contains 150,000 or so clones. 2% to 2.5% of the sample rests with the top ten.

Taken from cysteine to phenylalanine, the CDR3 has 15 residues. Only the CDR3 portion is preserved as DNA: 45 bases, with reading frame beginning at the first base. Via the germline V gene, CDR1 is SGHVS and CDR2 FNYEAQ. Clipping removes 1 base from V and 5 bases from J, with 0 as the unmatched junction base count. The cohort comprised 670 or so healthy bone marrow donors. At the time of sampling, every cohort member was nominally healthy, though immune exposures that went unrecorded were likely present. The donor was CMV seronegative and belonged to the group of around 400 seronegative cohort members. Each donor provided a peripheral blood sample, and peripheral blood mononuclear cells were used for TCR beta sequencing. The Qiagen DNeasy Blood Extraction Kit was used to extract genomic DNA from the blood cell samples. The record originates from a study of cytomegalovirus exposure and HLA in healthy donors (dated by TCRdb to the late 2010s). Concerning the study at large: According to an earlier analysis of several hundred of the donors, about 179 million T cells yielded 120 million or so unique TCR beta sequences and roughly 280 Gb of sequence data. About 280 gigabases of sequencing data and approximately 80 million unique TCR sequences were included in an early release covering around 650 HLA-typed donors. Of the roughly 400 genotyped donors, roughly 80% were placed in the genetic ancestry cluster associated with self-reported Caucasian donors. The study aimed to test whether signatures of past pathogen exposure could be identified by cataloging public T cell receptors. Using immunosequencing, the study profiled T cell repertoires from 640 or so subjects and related those repertoires to cytomegalovirus serostatus. Along with the approximately 620-subject first cohort, a separate validation cohort of approximately 110 different subjects was used. The study combined high-throughput TCR immunosequencing, statistical association of individual TCRs with disease status, and machine learning to predict cytomegalovirus infection status. A later analysis re-examined previously published TCR beta repertoires from 500 to 700 donors and added high-resolution HLA genotyping to investigate patterns of TCR occurrence. Rather than drawing on any new phenotypic data, the later analysis identified candidate immune exposures from TCR beta sequences and the way those sequences occurred across donors. An earlier analysis of several hundred of the donors used high-throughput TCR beta sequencing to judge whether each TCR beta V gene segment behaved as functional or pseudogenic. Donor age, sex, ethnicity and CMV serostatus were compiled alongside the repertoire data. In a later genetic analysis, genome-wide SNP genotypes for about 55% of the roughly 670 donors were used, and that subset was treated as a discovery cohort. Every repertoire in the discovery cohort had been generated on one and the same sequencing platform. HLA typing covered class I and class II loci at four-digit resolution. The number of donors typed differed by locus, with 629-630 for A, B, C, DRB1 and DQB1, about 500 for DQA1, 600 to 610 for DPA1, and some 440 for DPB1. Four to six DR-DQ haplotypes were handled as single units for association and clustering, since linkage in the cohort was strong. Across roughly 420 genotyped donors of the cohort, an average of about 220,000 unique TCR beta nucleotide sequences per donor were sequenced, and roughly a sixth of those sequences were non-productive.

Results the study describes overall, beyond this receptor: Linkage disequilibrium might explain the correlated functional status among segregating V segments, but an unknown experimental factor could not be ruled out. The only immune exposure information available for the cohort was CMV serostatus. Compared with equally common non-associated chains, HLA-associated TCR beta chains in a later analysis were more clonally expanded and had lower generation probabilities. In this cohort, only TCR beta chains were sequenced, and detectable features were limited by the absence of alpha or paired-chain data. A later analysis found that TCR association rates varied across HLA loci, with DRB1 alleles showing the most associated TCRs and HLA-C alleles the fewest. Broadly in line with IMGT annotations, most TCR beta V segments showed up in productive rearrangements about 90% or about 30% of the time in an earlier analysis of several hundred of the donors. When HLA alleles, especially DR and DQ, strongly co-occurred, attributing TCR associations to individual alleles was difficult. HLA typing was unavailable for some donors at each locus, so association tests used only the typed subset. Some IMGT-functional V segments, including TRBV6-2 and TRBV6-3, could not be distinguished by the 87-base-pair reads and were therefore excluded. The authors suggested that the approach could potentially be generalized to other disease states and immunological phenotypes. The sequencing pipeline was judged likely to have produced a cluster of highly shared sequence variants as a technical artifact. In a later analysis, most CMV-associated TCR beta chains were found to appear HLA-restricted, with HLA associations seemingly driven largely by CMV exposure. A further reported finding was that TCR beta sequences accurately predicted the HLA-A and HLA-B alleles for most subjects in the first cohort. The earlier analysis of a few hundred of the donors excluded some 16 rarely observed V segments, including chromosome 9 orphons, because counts were too low. Roughly uniform sequencing depth across donors was assumed in presence/absence analyses, although this assumption may not hold. Most TCR sequences were seen in very few donors, while some public TCRs were found in many individuals. In a later genetic analysis, fewer N-insertions in productive TCRs were reported among donors in an Asian-associated ancestry cluster than the roughly 700-donor mean. Three of the identified cytomegalovirus-associated TCR beta chains were confirmed in vitro to be specific for cytomegalovirus antigens. Several of the top co-occurrence clusters appeared to be linked to parvovirus B19, influenza, CMV and Epstein-Barr virus, according to a later analysis. Cytomegalovirus status was reported to be diagnosed by the classifier with high specificity and sensitivity in both the original and validation cohorts. The study listed 150 to 200 TCR beta chains as associated with cytomegalovirus. At a false discovery rate of 0.05, a later analysis linked approximately 18,000 TCR beta sequences to specific HLA alleles. An association between a missense DCLRE1C variant and V-gene and J-gene trimming of TCR beta chains was found in a later genetic analysis and replicated in an independent cohort.

Sequenced material: PBMCs. The chain employs TRBV7-6 and TRBJ2-1; TRBD2 aligns with 12 central bases. This sequence was found in a man in his thirties or forties in good health and CMV-seronegative. The CDR3 protein sequence reads: CASSLGLAGDNEQFF. The DNA reads TGTGCCAGCAGCTTAGGACTAGCGGGGGACAATGAGCAGTTCTTC.